This TCR beta chain stems from a study of blood T cell repertoires in COVID-19. Background on the study: The samples span acute and convalescent COVID-19 from the United States, Italy and Spain. The cDNA or gDNA used as material had been derived from T cells, B-cell-depleted T cells, or PBMCs.

Using immunoSEQ multiplex PCR, the repertoire was profiled, and TCRdb retains in-frame clones only, with some absent. This table holds over 60,000 clones, 70% to 90% found once. Input material: peripheral blood. This sequence was found in a man aged 70-80 years with active or convalescent COVID-19.

In DNA form, the CDR3 reads TGTGCCAGTAGTTCAAGAAACCGACTAGCGGGGTCGAACACCGGGGAGCTGTTTTTT. Translation: CASSSRNRLAGSNTGELFF. The chain uses TRBV19 and TRBJ2-2; 11 positions match TRBD2. CDR1 and CDR2 from the germline V gene are LNHDA and SQIVND (reference sequence). J gave up 0 bases and V 5 bases, and 11 bases lay outside the gene matches. The CDR3 covers 19 residues.